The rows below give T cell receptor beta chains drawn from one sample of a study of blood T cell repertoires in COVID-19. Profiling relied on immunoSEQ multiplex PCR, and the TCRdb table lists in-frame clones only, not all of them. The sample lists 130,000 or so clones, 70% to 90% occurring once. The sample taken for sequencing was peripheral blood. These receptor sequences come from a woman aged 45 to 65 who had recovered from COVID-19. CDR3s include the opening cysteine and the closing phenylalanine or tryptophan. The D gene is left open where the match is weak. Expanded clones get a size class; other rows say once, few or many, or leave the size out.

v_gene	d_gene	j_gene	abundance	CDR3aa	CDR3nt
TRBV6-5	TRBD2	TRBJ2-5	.	CASSYGGRGRETQYF	TGTGCCAGCAGTTACGGCGGCCGCGGGAGGGAGACCCAGTACTTC
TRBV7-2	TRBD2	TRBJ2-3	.	CASSFLAGGTDTQYF	TGTGCCAGCAGCTTTTTGGCGGGGGGGACAGATACGCAGTATTTT
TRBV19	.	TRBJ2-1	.	CASSIPPYNEQFF	TGTGCCAGTAGTATTCCCCCTTACAATGAGCAGTTCTTC
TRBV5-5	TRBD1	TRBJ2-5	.	CASSFRTGQETQYF	TGTGCCAGCAGCTTCCGGACAGGGCAAGAGACCCAGTACTTC
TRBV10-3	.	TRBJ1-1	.	CAISERGSRGEAFF	TGTGCCATCAGTGAACGGGGCAGCCGGGGGGAAGCTTTCTTT
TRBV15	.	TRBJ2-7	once	CATSSHREYEQYF	TGTGCCACCAGCAGCCACAGGGAATACGAGCAGTACTTC
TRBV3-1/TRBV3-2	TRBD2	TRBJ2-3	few	CASSLRAGGPGDTQYF	TGTGCCAGCAGCCTAAGAGCGGGGGGGCCTGGAGATACGCAGTATTTT
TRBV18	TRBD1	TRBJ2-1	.	CASSRDRGRNEQFF	TGTGCCAGCTCACGGGACAGGGGGCGAAATGAGCAGTTCTTC
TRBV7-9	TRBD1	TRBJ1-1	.	CASRRQGANTEAFF	TGTGCCAGCAGGAGACAGGGGGCCAACACTGAAGCTTTCTTT
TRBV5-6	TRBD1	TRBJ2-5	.	CASSLGPTGGGETQYF	TGTGCCAGCAGCTTGGGGCCTACAGGGGGCGGTGAGACCCAGTACTTC
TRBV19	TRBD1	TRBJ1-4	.	CASTGDRRYEKLFF	TGTGCCAGTACGGGGGACAGGAGATATGAAAAACTGTTTTTT
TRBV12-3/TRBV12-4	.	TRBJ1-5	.	CASRGPGNQPQHF	TGTGCCAGCAGGGGGCCCGGCAATCAGCCCCAGCATTTT
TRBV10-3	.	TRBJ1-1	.	CAIGTTGSAEAFF	TGTGCCATCGGAACTACAGGGTCCGCTGAAGCTTTCTTT
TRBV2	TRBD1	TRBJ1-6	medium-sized	CASSEGGRDRRSPLHF	TGTGCCAGCAGTGAGGGCGGCCGGGACAGGAGATCACCCCTCCACTTT
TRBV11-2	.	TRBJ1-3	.	CASSRTEASGNTIYF	TGTGCCAGCAGCAGGACAGAAGCCTCTGGAAACACCATATATTTT
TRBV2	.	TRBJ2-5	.	CASSGEVQETQYF	TGTGCCAGCAGTGGAGAAGTCCAAGAGACCCAGTACTTC
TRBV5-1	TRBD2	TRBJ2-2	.	CASSFQAGQNTGELFF	TGCGCCAGCAGCTTCCAAGCGGGGCAGAACACCGGGGAGCTGTTTTTT
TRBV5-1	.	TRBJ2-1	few	CASSADMVGEQFF	TGCGCCAGCAGCGCGGACATGGTTGGTGAGCAGTTCTTC
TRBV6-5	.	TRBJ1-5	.	CASTGRGGNQPQHF	TGTGCCAGCACCGGGAGGGGGGGCAATCAGCCCCAGCATTTT
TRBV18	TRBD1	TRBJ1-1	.	CASSPQQGETEAFF	TGTGCCAGCTCACCCCAACAGGGGGAAACTGAAGCTTTCTTT